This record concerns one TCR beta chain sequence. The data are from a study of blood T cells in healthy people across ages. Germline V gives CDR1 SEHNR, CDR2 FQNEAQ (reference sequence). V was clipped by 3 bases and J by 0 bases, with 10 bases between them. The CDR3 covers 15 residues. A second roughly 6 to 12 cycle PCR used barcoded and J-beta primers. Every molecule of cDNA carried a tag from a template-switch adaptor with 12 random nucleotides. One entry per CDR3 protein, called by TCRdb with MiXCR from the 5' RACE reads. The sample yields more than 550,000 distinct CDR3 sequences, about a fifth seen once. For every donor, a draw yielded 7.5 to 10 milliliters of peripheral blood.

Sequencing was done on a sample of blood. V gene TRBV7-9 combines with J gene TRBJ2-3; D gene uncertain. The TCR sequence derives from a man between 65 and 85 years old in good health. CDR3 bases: TGTGCCAGCAGCTTGACGGCAGCTAGCACAGATACGCAGTATTTT. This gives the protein CASSLTAASTDTQYF.